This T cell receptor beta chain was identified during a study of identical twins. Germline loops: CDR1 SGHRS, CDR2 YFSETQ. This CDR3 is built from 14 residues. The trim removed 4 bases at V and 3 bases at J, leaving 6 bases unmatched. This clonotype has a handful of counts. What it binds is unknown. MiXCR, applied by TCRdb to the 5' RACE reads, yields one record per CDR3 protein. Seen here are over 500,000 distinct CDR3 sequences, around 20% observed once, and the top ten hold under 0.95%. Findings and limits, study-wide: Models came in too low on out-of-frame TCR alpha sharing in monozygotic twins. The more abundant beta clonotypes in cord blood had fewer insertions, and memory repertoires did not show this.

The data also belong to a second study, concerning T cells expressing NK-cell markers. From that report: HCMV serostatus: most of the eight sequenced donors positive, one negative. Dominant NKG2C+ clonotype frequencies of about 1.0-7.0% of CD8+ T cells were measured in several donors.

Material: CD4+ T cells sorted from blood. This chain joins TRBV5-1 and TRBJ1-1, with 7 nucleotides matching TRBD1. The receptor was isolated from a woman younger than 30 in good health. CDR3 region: CASSEQGWDTEAFF. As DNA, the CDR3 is TGCGCCAGCAGCGAACAGGGGTGGGACACTGAAGCTTTCTTT.